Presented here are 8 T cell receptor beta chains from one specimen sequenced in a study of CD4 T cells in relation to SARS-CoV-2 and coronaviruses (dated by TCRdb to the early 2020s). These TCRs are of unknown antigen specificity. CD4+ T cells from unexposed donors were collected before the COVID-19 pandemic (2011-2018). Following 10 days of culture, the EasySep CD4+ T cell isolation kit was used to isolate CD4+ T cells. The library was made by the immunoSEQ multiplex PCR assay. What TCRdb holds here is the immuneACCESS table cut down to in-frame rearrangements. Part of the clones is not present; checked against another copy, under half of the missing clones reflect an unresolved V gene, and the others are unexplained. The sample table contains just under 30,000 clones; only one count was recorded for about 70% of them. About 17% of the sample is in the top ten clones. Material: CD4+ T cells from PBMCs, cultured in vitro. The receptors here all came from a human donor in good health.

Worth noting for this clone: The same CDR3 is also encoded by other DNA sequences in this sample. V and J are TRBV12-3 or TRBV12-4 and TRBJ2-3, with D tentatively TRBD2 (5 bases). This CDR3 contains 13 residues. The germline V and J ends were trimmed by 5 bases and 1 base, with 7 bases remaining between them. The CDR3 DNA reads TGTGCCAGCAGTGGACTTGGCACAGATACGCAGTATTTT. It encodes CASSGLGTDTQYF.

The CDR3 nucleotides are TGTGCCAGCAGAACAACAGGGGTGGGTGGCTACACCTTC. Its translation is CASRTTGVGGYTF. The chain carries TRBV6-5 and TRBJ1-2; TRBD1 aligns across 7 bases. The CDR3 sequence is 13 residues long. The V and J ends lost 6 bases and 7 bases, in that order; junction bases with no gene match: 8. Germline CDR1 reads MNHEY; CDR2 reads SVGAGI.

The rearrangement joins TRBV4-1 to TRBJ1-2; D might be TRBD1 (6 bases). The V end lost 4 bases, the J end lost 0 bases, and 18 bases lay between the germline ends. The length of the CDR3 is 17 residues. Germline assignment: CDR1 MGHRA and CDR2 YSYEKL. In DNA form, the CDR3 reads TGCGCCAGCAGCCGAAGAAGGGAGGACAGCTCTAACTATGGCTACACCTTC. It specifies CASSRRREDSSNYGYTF.

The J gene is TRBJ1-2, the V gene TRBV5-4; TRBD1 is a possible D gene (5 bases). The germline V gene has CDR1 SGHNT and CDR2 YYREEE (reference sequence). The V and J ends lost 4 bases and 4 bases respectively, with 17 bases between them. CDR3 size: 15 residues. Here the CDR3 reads CASSMGRGYGYGYTF. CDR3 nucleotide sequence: TGTGCCAGCAGCATGGGGAGGGGCTATGGCTATGGCTACACCTTC.

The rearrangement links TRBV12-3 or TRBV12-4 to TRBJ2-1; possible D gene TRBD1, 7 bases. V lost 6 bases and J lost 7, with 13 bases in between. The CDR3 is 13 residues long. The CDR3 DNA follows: TGTGCCAGCAGGTTCTCAGGGGGGAATGAGCAGTTCTTC. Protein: CASRFSGGNEQFF.

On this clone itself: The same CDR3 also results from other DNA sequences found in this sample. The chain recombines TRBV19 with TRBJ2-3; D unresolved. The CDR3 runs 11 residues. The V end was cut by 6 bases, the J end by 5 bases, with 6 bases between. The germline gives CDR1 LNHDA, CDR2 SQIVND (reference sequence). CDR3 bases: TGTGCCAGTAGAGAAGGAGATACGCAGTATTTT. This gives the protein CASREGDTQYF.

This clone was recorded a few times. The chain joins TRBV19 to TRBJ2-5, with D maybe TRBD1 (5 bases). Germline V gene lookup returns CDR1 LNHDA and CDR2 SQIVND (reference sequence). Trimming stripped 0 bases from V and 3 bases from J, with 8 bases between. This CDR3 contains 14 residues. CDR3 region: CASSIEDKKETQYF. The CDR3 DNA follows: TGTGCCAGTAGTATAGAGGACAAAAAAGAGACCCAGTACTTC.

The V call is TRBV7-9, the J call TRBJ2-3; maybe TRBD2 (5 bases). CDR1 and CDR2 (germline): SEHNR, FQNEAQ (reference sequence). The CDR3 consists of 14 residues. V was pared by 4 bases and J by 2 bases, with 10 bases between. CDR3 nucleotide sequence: TGTGCCAGCAGCTCCGGACTCAACACAGATACGCAGTATTTT. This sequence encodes CASSSGLNTDTQYF.